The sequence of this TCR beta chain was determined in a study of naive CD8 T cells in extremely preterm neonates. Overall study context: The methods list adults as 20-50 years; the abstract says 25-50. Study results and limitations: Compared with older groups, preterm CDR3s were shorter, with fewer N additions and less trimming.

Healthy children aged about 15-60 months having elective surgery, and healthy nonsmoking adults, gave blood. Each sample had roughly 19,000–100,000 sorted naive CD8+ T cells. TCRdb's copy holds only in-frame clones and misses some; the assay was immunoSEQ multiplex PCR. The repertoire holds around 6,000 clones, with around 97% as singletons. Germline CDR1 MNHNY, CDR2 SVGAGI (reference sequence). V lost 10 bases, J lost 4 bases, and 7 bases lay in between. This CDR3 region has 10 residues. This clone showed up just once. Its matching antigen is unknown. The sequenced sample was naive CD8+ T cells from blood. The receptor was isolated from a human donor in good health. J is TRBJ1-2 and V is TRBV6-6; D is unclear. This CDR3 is CATGVYGYTF. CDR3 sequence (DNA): TGTGCCACAGGCGTCTATGGCTACACCTTC.